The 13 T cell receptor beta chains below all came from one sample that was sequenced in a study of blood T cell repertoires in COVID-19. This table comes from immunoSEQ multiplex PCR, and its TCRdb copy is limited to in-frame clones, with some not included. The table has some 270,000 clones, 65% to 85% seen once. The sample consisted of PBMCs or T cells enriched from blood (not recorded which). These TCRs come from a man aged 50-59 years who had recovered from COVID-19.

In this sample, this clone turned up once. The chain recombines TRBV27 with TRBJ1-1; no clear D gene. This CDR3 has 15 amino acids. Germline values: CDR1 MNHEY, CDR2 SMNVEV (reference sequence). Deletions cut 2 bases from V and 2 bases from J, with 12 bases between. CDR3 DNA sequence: TGTGCCAGCAGTTTAAATCCCTCGTATAACACTGAAGCTTTCTTT. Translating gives CASSLNPSYNTEAFF.

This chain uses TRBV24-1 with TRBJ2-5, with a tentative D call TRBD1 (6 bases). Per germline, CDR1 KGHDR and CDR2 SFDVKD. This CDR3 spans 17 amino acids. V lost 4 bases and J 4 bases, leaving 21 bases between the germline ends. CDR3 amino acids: CATSDGIYRDSSETQYF. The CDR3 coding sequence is TGTGCCACCAGTGACGGTATTTACAGGGATTCTTCAGAGACCCAGTACTTC.

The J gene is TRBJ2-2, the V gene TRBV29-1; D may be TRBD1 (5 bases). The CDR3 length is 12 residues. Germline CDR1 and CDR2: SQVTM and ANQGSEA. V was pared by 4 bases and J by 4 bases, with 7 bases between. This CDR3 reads CSVVDSTGELFF. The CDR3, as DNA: TGCAGCGTTGTCGACAGCACCGGGGAGCTGTTTTTT.

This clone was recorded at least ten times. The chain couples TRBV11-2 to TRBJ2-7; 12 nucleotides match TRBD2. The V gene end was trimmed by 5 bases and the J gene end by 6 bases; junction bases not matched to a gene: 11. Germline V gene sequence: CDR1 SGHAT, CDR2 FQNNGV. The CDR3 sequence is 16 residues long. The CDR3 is CASSRTSGRPRGEQYF. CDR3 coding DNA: TGTGCCAGCAGCCGCACTAGCGGGAGGCCCCGCGGCGAGCAGTACTTC.

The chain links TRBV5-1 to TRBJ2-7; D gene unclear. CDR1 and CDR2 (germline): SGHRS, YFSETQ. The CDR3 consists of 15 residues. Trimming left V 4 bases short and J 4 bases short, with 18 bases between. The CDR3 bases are TGCGCCAGCAGCGTCCGCCTGGCGGAGAGTTACGAGCAGTACTTC. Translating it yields CASSVRLAESYEQYF.

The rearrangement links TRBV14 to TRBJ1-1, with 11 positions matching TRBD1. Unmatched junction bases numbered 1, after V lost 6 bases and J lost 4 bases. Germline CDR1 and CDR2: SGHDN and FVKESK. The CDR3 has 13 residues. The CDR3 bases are TGTGCCAGCAGAGGACAGGGGGCCACTGAAGCTTTCTTT. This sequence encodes CASRGQGATEAFF.

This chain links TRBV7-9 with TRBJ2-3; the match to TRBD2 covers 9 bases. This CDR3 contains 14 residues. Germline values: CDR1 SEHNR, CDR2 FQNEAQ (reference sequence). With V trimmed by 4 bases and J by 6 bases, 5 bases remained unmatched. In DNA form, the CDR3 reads TGTGCCAGCAGCTCATTAGCGGGAGTGGATACGCAGTATTTT. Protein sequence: CASSSLAGVDTQYF.

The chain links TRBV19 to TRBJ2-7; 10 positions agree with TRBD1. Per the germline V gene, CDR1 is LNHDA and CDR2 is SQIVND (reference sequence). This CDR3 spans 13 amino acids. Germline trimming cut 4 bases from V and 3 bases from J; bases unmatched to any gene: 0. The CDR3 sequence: CASSRTGGYEQYF. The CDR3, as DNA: TGTGCCAGTAGTAGGACAGGGGGCTACGAGCAGTACTTC.

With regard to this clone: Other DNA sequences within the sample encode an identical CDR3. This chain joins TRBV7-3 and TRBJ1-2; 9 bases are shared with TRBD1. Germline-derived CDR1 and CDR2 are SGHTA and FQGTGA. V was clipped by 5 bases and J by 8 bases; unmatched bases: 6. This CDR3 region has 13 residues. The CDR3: CASSPGQGYGYTF. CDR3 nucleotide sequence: TGTGCCAGCAGCCCGGGACAGGGTTACGGCTACACCTTC.

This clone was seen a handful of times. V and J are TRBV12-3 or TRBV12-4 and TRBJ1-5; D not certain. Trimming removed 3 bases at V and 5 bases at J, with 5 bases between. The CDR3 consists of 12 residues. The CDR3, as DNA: TGTGCCAGCAGTTTTCCCGATCAGCCCCAGCATTTT. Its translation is CASSFPDQPQHF.

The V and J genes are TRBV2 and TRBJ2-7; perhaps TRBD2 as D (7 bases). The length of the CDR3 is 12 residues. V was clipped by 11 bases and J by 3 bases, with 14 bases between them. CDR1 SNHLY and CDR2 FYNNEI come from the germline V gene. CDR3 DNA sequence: TGTGCCGCCGGGGGGCCGAACTACGAGCAGTACTTC. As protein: CAAGGPNYEQYF.

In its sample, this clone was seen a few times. The CDR3 DNA reads TGCGCCAGCAGCTTCCAGGGTCCAGATACGCAGTATTTT. Protein sequence: CASSFQGPDTQYF. The genes are TRBV5-1 and TRBJ2-3; a possible D gene is TRBD1 (5 bases). CDR1 and CDR2 from the germline V gene are SGHRS and YFSETQ. The V and J ends lost 2 bases and 4 bases respectively, with 8 bases between them. The CDR3 loop spans 13 amino acids.

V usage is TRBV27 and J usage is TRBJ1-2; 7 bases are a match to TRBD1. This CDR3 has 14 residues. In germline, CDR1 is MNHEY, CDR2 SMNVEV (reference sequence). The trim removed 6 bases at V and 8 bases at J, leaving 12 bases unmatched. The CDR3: CASSDRGRGRGYTF. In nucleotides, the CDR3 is TGTGCCAGCAGCGACCGGGGTAGGGGGCGCGGCTACACCTTC.